One sample yielded the 6 T cell receptor beta chains listed below, sequenced in a study of blood T cells in healthy people across ages. PCR was performed a second time for about 7 to 12 cycles using a sample-barcoded 5' primer and a J-beta primer mix. MiXCR was run by TCRdb on the 5' RACE reads, yielding one entry per CDR3 protein. The table records 1.5 million to 2 million distinct CDR3 sequences, roughly 30% of them present only once. Source material: blood. These receptors were collected from a woman aged 25 to 39 in good health.

This clonotype was observed a handful of times. The chain combines TRBV10-2 with TRBJ2-3; 12 bases match TRBD2. The length of the CDR3 is 16 residues. The J segment lost 2 bases and the V segment lost 4 bases, leaving 4 bases of the junction unmatched. CDR1 and CDR2 (germline): WSHSY, SAAADI. CDR3 protein: CASSVTSGGNTDTQYF. CDR3 nucleotides: TGCGCCAGCAGTGTGACTAGCGGGGGTAACACAGATACGCAGTATTTT.

The chain carries TRBV10-1 and TRBJ2-2; 10 bases are a match to TRBD1. J lost 7 bases, V lost 4 bases, and 6 bases had no gene match. The germline V gene encodes CDR1 WNHNN and CDR2 SYGVQD (reference sequence). This CDR3 has 15 residues. CDR3 residues: CASSVDRGLNGELFF. For the CDR3, the DNA is TGCGCCAGCAGTGTTGACAGGGGGCTTAACGGGGAGCTGTTTTTT.

The chain is built from TRBV6-2 or TRBV6-3 and TRBJ1-5; 7 positions agree with TRBD1. Germline trimming cut 5 bases from V and 8 bases from J; bases unmatched to any gene: 6. The CDR3 runs 13 residues. Germline values: CDR1 MNHEY, CDR2 SVGEGT. CDR3 nucleotide sequence: TGTGCCAGCAGTGCGTCAGGGGGGGAGCCCCAGCATTTT. Protein: CASSASGGEPQHF.

The CDR3 DNA is TGTGCCAGCATGACAGGGGGGACTGAAGCTTTCTTT. It encodes CASMTGGTEAFF. The rearrangement joins TRBV2 to TRBJ1-1, with 9 bases that match TRBD1. V trimming: 7 bases; J trimming: 5 bases; junction bases outside the gene matches: 2. The CDR3 loop spans 12 amino acids. The V gene's germline CDR1 is SNHLY and CDR2 FYNNEI. Using reference TRBV2 and TRBJ1-1 for the parts outside the CDR3, the full variable domain is EPEVTQTPSHQVTQMGQEVILRCVPISNHLYFYWYRQILGQKVEFLVSFYNNEISEKSEIFDDQFSVERPDGSNFTLKIRSTKLEDSAMYFCASMTGGTEAFFGQGTRLTVV.

The chain uses TRBV6-6 and TRBJ2-2; weak D call: TRBD2 (5 bases). From germline, CDR1 is MNHNY and CDR2 SVGAGI (reference sequence). V gave up 11 bases and J gave up 1 base, with 8 bases separating them. The CDR3 contains 12 residues. In nucleotides, the CDR3 is TGTGCCGTGAGGGTGAACACCGGGGAGCTGTTTTTT. Amino acid sequence: CAVRVNTGELFF.

The chain joins TRBV7-2 to TRBJ1-5; possible D gene TRBD1, 5 bases. The CDR3 is made up of 14 amino acids. The V and J ends lost 3 bases and 5 bases respectively, with 11 bases between them. Germline V CDR1 and CDR2: SGHTA, FQGNSA. This chain's CDR3 is CASSFLGPDQPQHF. CDR3 in DNA: TGTGCCAGCAGCTTTCTGGGACCGGATCAGCCCCAGCATTTT.